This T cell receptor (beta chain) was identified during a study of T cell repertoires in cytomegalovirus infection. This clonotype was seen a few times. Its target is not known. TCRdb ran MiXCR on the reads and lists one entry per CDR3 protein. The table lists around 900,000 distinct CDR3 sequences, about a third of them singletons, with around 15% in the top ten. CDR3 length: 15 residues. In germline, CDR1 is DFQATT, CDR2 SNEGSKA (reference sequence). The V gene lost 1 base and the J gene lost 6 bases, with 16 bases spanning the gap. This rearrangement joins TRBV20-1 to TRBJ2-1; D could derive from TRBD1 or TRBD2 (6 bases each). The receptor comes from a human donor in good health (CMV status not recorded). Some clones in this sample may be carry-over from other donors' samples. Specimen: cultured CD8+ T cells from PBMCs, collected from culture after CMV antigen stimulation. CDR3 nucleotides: TGCAGTGCTAGAGCGGAGGGGGTCCTTTTCAATGAGCAGTTCTTC. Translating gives CSARAEGVLFNEQFF.